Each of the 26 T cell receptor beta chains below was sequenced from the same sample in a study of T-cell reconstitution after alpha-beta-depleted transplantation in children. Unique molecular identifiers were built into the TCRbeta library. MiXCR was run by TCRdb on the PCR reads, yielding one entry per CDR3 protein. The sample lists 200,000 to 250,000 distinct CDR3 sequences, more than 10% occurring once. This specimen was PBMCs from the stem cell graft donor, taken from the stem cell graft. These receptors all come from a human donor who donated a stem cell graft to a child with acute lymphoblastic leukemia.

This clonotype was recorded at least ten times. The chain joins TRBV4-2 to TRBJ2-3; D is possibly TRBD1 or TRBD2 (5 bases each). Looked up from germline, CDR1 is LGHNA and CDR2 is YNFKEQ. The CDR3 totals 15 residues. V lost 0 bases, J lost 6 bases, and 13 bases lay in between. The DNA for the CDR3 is TGTGCCAGCAGCCAAGATGGCAGGGAGACCGATACGCAGTATTTT. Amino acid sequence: CASSQDGRETDTQYF.

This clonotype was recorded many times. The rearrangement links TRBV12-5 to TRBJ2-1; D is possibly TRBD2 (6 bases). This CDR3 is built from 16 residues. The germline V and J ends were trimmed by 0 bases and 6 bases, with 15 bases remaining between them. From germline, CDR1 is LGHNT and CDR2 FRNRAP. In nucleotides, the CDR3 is TGTGCTAGTGGTTTGGTACTAACGGGGAGGCTCAATGAGCAGTTCTTC. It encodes CASGLVLTGRLNEQFF.

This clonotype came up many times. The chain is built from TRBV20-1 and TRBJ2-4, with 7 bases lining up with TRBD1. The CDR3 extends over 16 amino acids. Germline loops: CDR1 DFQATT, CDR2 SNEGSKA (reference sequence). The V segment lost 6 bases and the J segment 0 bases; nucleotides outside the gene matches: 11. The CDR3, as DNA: TGCAGTGCGGCACAGGGGCCCCTGAGAGCCAAAAACATTCAGTACTTC. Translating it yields CSAAQGPLRAKNIQYF.

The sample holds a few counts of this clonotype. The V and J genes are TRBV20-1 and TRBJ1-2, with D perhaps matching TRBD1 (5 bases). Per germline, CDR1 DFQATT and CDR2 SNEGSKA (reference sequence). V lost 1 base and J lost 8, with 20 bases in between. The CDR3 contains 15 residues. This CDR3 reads CSARAAFEGLYGYTF. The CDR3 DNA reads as TGCAGTGCTAGAGCCGCCTTTGAGGGGTTGTACGGCTACACCTTC.

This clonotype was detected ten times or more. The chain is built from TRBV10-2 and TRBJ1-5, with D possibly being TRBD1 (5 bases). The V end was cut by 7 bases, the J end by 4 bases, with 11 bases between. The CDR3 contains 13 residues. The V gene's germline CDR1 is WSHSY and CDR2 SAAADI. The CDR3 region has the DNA TGCGCCAGCAAGGAAAGGGGTAATCAGCCCCAGCATTTT. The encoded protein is CASKERGNQPQHF.

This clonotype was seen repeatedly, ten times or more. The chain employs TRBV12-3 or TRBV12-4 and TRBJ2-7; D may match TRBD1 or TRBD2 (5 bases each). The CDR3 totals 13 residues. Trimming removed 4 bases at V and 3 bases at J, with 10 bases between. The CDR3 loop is CASSSTDYYEQYF. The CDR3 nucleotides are TGTGCCAGCAGTTCGACAGACTACTACGAGCAGTACTTC.

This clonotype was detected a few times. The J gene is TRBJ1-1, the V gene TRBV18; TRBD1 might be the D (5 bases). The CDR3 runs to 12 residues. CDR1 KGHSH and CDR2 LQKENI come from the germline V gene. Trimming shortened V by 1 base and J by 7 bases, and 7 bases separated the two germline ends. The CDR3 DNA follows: TGTGCCAGCTCACCACTGGGGGTTGAAGCTTTCTTT. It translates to CASSPLGVEAFF.

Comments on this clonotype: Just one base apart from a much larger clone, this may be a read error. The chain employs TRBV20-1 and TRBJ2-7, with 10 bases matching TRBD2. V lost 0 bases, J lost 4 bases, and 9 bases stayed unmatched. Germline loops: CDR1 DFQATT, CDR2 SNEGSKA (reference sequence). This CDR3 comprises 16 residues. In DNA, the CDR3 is TGCAGTGCTAGAGATTGGAGCGGGAGGGCAATTTACGAGCAGTACTTC. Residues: CSARDWSGRAIYEQYF.

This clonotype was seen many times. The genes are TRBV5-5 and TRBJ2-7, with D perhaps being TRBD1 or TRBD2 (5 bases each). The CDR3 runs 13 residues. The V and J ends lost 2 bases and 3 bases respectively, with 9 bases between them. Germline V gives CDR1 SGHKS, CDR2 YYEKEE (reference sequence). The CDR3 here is CASSFGDGYEQYF. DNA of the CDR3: TGTGCCAGCAGCTTCGGGGACGGCTACGAGCAGTACTTC.

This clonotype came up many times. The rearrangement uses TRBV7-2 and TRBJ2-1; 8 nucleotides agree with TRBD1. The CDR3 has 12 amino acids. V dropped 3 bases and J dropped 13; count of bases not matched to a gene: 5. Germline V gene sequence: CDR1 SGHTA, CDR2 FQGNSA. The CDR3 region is CASSFIGQGQFF. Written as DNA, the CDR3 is TGTGCCAGCAGCTTTATCGGACAGGGCCAGTTCTTC.

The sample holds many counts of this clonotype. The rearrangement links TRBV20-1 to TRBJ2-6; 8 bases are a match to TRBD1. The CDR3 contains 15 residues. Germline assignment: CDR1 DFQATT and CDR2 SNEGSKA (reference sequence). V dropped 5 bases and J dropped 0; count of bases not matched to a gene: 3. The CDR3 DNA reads TGCAGTGCTGAGGACAGGGCCTCTGGGGCCAACGTCCTGACTTTC. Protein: CSAEDRASGANVLTF.

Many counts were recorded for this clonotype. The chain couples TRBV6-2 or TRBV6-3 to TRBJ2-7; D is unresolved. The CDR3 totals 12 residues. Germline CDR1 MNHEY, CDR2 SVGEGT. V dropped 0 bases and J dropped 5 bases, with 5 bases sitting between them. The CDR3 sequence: CASSYSTHEQYF. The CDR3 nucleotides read TGTGCCAGCAGTTACTCGACCCACGAGCAGTACTTC.

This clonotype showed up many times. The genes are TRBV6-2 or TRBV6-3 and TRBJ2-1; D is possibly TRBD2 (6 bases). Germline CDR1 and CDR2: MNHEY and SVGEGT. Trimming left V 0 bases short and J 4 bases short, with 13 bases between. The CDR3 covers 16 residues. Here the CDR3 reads CASSYSSGGWYNEQFF. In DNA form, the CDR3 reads TGTGCCAGCAGTTACTCTAGTGGGGGGTGGTACAATGAGCAGTTCTTC.

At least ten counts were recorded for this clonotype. CDR3 residues: CSALAVIGNNEQFF. The CDR3 DNA follows: TGCAGTGCTCTAGCGGTTATCGGAAACAATGAGCAGTTCTTC. This chain uses TRBV20-1 with TRBJ2-1; TRBD2 agrees at 7 bases. With 5 bases clipped from V and 5 bases from J, the junction kept 9 bases outside the gene matches. The CDR3 contains 14 residues. CDR1 is DFQATT and CDR2 is SNEGSKA in the germline V gene (reference sequence).

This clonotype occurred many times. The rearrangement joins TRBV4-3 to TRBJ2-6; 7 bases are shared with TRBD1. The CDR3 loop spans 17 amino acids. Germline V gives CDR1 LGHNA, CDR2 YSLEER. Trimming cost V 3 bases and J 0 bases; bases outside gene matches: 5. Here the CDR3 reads CASSQWTGHSGANVLTF. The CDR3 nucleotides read TGCGCCAGCAGCCAGTGGACAGGACACTCTGGGGCCAACGTCCTGACTTTC.

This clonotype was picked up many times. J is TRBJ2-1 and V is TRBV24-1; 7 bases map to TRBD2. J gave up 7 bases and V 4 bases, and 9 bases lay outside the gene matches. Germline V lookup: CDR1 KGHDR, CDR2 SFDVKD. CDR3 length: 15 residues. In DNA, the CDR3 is TGTGCCACCAGTGACCTTGCGGCGGGAGAGAATGAGCAGTTCTTC. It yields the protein CATSDLAAGENEQFF.

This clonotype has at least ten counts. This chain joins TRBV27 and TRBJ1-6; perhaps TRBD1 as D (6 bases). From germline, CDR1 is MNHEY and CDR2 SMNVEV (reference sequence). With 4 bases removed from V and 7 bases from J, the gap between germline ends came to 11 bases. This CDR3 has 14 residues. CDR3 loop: CASSSSGDNSPLHF. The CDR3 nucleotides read TGTGCCAGCAGTTCGTCAGGGGACAATTCACCCCTCCACTTT.

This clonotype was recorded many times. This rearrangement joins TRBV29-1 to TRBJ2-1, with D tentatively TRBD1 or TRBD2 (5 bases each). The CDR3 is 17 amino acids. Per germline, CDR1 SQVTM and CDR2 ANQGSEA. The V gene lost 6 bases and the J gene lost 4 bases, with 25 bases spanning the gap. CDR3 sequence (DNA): TGCAGCGTCCGCTCTACCAAACGACAGTGGGGGTACAATGAGCAGTTCTTC. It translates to CSVRSTKRQWGYNEQFF.

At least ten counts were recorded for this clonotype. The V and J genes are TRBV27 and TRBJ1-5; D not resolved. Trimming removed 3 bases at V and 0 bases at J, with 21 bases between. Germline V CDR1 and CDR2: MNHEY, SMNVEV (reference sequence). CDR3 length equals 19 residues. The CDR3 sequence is CASSLPPIRAPYSNQPQHF. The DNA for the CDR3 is TGTGCCAGCAGTTTGCCCCCGATTAGGGCCCCGTATAGCAATCAGCCCCAGCATTTT.

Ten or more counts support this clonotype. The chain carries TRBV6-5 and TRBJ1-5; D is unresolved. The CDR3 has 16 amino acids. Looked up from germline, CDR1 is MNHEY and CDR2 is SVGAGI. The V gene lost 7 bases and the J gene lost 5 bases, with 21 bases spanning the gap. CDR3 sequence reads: CASIYSISFGYQPQHF. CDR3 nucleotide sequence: TGTGCCAGCATCTACTCGATATCGTTTGGTTATCAGCCCCAGCATTTT.

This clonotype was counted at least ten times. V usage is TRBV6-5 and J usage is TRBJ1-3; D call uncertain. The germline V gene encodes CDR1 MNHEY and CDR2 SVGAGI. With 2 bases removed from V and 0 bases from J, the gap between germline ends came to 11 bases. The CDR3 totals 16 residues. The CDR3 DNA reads TGTGCCAGCAGTTACGCGGACGGAGCCTCTGGAAACACCATATATTTT. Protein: CASSYADGASGNTIYF.

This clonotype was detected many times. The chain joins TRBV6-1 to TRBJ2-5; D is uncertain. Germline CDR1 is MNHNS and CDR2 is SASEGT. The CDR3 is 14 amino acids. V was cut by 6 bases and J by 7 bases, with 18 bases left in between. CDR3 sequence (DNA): TGTGCCAGCAGCGCCGGTGGGCGTAGGGTGACCCAGTACTTC. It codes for CASSAGGRRVTQYF.

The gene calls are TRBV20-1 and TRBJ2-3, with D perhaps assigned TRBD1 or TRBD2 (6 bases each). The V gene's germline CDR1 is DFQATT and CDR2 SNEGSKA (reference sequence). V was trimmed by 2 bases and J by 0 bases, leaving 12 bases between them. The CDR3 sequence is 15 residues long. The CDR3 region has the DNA TGCAGTGCTAGAAACGGGGGCACTAGCACAGATACGCAGTATTTT. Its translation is CSARNGGTSTDTQYF.

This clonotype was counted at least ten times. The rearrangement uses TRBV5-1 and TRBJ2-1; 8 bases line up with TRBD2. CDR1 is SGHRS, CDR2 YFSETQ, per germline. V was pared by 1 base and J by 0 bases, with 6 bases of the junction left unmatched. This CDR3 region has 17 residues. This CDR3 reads CASSLLLAEFSYNEQFF. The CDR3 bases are TGCGCCAGCAGCTTGTTACTAGCGGAGTTCTCCTACAATGAGCAGTTCTTC. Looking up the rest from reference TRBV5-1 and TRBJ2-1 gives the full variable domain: KAGVTQTPRYLIKTRGQQVTLSCSPISGHRSVSWYQQTPGQGLQFLFEYFSETQRNKGNFPGRFSGRQFSNSRSEMNVSTLELGDSALYLCASSLLLAEFSYNEQFFGPGTRLTVL.

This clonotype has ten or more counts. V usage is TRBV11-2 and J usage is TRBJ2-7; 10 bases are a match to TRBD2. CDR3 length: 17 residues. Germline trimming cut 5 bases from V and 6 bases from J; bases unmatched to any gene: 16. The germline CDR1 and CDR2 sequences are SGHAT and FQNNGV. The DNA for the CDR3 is TGTGCCAGCAGCATATGGTCTAGCGGGAGATCCTCACGCGAGCAGTACTTC. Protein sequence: CASSIWSSGRSSREQYF.

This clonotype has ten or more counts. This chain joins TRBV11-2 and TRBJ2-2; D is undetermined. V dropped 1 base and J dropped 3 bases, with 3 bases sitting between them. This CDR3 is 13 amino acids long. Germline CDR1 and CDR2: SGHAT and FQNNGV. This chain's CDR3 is CASSLAHTGELFF. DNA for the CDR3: TGTGCCAGCAGCTTAGCTCACACCGGGGAGCTGTTTTTT.